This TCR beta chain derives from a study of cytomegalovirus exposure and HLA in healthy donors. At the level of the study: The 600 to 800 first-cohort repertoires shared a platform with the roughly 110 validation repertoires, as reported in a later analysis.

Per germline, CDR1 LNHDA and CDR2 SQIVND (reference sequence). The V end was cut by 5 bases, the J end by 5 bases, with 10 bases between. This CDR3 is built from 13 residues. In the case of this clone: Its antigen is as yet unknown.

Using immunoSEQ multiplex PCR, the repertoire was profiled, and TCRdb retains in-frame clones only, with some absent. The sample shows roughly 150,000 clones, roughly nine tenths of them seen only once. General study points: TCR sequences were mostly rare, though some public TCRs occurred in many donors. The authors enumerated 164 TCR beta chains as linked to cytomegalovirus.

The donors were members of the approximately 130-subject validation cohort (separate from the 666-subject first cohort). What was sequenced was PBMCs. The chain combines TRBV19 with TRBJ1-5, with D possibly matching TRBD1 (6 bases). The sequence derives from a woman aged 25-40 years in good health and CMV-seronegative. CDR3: CASSWGQDQPQHF. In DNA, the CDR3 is TGTGCCAGTAGTTGGGGGCAGGATCAGCCCCAGCATTTT. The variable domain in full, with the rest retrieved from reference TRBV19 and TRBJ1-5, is DGGITQSPKYLFRKEGQNVTLSCEQNLNHDAMYWYRQDPGQGLRLIYYSQIVNDFQKGDIAEGYSVSREKKESFPLTVTSAQKNPTAFYLCASSWGQDQPQHFGDGTRLSIL.